This paragraph covers one T cell receptor beta chain sequence. The antigen is not known. These data are taken from a study of resident and recirculating memory T cells in vitiligo. Study-level points and caveats: Vitiligo lesions lacked a unique dominant clone, and clonality varied.

CDR3 length: 11 amino acids. V gave up 4 bases and J gave up 5 bases, with 5 bases separating them. Looked up from germline, CDR1 is MGHDK and CDR2 is SYGVNS. Clones were sequenced by immunoSEQ multiplex PCR, and TCRdb holds only the in-frame ones, with some missing. The repertoire consists of tens of thousands of clones, with 90% to 95% occurring once and the leading ten covering roughly 5%. Stability required unchanged lesions during the previous 6 months. The chain combines TRBV25-1 with TRBJ2-5, with unresolved D. Material: blood. The TCR was taken from a male donor with vitiligo. As DNA, the CDR3 is TGTGCCAGCAGTGCCAGGGAGACCCAGTACTTC. As protein: CASSARETQYF.